The text below deals with one TCR beta chain. The sample belongs to a study of T cell responses to AZD1222 COVID-19 vaccine. Assay: immunoSEQ multiplex PCR; the TCRdb copy retains only in-frame clones and omits some. The table lists 200,000 or so clones, 80% to 90% of them singletons. This CDR3 comprises 14 residues. V lost 1 base, J lost 5 bases, and 13 bases lay in between. Germline CDR1 is SGHNT and CDR2 is YYREEE (reference sequence). The V and J genes are TRBV5-4 and TRBJ2-7; D is possibly TRBD1 (7 bases). This clonotype was obtained from an adult in good health. The material sequenced was peripheral blood, taken on day 0 of MenACWY control vaccination. This CDR3 is CASSLSRGANEQYF. The CDR3 bases are TGTGCCAGCAGCTTGTCCAGGGGGGCAAACGAGCAGTACTTC.